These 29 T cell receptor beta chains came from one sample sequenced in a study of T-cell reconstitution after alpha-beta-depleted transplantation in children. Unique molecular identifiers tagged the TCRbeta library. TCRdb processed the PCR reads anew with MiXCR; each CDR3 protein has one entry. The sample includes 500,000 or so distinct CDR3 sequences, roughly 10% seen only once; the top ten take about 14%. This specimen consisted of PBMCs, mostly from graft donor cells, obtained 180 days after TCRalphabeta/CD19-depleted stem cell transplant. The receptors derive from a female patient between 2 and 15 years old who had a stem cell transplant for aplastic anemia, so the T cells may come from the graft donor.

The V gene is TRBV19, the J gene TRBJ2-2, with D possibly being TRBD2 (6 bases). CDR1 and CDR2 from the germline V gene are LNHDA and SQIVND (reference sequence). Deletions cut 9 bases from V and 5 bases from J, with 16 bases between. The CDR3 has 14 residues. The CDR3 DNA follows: TGTGCCAGCTTGCCCGGGACTCCTACCGGGGAGCTGTTTTTT. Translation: CASLPGTPTGELFF. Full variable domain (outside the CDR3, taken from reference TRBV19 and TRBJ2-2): DGGITQSPKYLFRKEGQNVTLSCEQNLNHDAMYWYRQDPGQGLRLIYYSQIVNDFQKGDIAEGYSVSREKKESFPLTVTSAQKNPTAFYLCASLPGTPTGELFFGEGSRLTVL.

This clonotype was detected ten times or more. In DNA, the CDR3 is TGTGCCAGCAGCCAGAATTTGGGCCCCATCCGTTACGAGCAGTACGTC. Residues: CASSQNLGPIRYEQYV. V and J are TRBV13 and TRBJ2-7; D remains ambiguous. The V end lost 5 bases, the J end lost 4 bases, and 21 bases lay between the germline ends. The CDR3 runs 16 residues. Germline CDR1 and CDR2: PRHDT and FYEKMQ (reference sequence).

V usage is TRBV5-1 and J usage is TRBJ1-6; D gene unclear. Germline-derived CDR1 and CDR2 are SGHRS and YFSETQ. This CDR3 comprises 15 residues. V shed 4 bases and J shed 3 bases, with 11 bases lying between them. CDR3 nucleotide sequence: TGCGCCAGCAGCCCGGACGGCAACTATAATTCACCCCTCCACTTT. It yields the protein CASSPDGNYNSPLHF.

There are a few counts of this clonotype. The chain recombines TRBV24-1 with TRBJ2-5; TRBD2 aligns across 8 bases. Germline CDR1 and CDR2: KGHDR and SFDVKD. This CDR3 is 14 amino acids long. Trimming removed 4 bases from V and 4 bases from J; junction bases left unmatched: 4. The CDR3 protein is CATSEPGGAETQYF. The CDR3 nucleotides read TGTGCCACCAGTGAACCGGGGGGGGCAGAGACCCAGTACTTC.

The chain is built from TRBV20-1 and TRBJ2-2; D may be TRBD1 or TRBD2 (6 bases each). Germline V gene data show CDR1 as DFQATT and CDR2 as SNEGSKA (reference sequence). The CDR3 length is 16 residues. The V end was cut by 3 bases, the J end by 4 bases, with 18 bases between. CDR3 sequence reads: CSASKGRRDITGELFF. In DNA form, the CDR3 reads TGCAGTGCTAGCAAGGGGAGGCGGGACATCACCGGGGAGCTGTTTTTT.

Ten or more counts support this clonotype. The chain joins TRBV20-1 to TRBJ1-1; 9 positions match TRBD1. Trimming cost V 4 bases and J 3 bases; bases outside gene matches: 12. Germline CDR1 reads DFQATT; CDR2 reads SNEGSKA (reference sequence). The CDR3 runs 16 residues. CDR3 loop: CSATPIQGARDTEAFF. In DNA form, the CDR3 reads TGCAGTGCTACCCCGATACAGGGGGCGCGGGACACTGAAGCTTTCTTT.

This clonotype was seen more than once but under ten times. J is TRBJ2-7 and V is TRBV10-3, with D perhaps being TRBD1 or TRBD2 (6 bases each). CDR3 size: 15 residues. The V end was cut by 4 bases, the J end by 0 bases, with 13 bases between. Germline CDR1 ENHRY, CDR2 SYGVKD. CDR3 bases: TGTGCCATCAGTGCCGGGGGCGGTAGCTCCTACGAGCAGTACTTC. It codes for CAISAGGGSSYEQYF.

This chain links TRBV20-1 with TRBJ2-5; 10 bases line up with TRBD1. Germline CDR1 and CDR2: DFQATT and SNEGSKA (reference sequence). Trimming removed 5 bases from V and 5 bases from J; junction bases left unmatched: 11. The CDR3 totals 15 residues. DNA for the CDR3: TGCAGTGCTTTCACCGGGACAGGGGTCGTGGAGACCCAGTACTTC. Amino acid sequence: CSAFTGTGVVETQYF.

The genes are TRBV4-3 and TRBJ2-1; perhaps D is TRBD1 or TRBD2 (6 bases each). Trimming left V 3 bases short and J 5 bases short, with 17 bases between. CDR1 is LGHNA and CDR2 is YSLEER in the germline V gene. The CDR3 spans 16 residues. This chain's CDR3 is CASSQGGTWGDNEQFF. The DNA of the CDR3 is TGCGCCAGCAGCCAGGGCGGGACATGGGGAGACAATGAGCAGTTCTTC.

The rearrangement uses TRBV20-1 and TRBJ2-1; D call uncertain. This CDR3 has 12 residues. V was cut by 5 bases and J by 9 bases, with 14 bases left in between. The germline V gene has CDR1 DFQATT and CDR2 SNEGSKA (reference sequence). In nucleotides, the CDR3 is TGCAGTGCTCTACGGCTCGTCAGTGAGCAGTTCTTC. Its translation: CSALRLVSEQFF.

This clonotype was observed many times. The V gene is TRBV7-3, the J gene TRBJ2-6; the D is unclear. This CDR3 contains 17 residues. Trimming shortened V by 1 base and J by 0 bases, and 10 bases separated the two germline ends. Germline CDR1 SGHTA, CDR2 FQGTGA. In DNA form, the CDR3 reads TGTGCCAGCAGCTTAAACGGATACATCTCTGGGGCCAACGTCCTGACTTTC. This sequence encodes CASSLNGYISGANVLTF.

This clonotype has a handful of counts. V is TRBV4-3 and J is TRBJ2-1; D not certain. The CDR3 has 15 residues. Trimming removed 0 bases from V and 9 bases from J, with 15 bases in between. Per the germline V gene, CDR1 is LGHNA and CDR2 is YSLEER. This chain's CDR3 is CASSQDEPNYGEQFF. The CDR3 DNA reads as TGCGCCAGCAGCCAAGATGAGCCCAACTATGGTGAGCAGTTCTTC.

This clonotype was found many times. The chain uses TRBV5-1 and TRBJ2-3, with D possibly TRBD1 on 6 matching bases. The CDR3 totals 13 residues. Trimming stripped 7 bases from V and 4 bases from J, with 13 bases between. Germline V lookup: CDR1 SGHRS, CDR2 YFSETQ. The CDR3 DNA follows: TGCGCCAGCTCCAACAGGGCGGCAGATACGCAGTATTTT. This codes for CASSNRAADTQYF.

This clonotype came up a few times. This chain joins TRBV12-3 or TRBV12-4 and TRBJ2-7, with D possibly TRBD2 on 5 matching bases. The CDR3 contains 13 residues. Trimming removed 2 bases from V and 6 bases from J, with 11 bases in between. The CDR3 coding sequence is TGTGCCAGCAGTTTACTGGCCGAGGGCGAGCAGTACGTC. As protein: CASSLLAEGEQYV.

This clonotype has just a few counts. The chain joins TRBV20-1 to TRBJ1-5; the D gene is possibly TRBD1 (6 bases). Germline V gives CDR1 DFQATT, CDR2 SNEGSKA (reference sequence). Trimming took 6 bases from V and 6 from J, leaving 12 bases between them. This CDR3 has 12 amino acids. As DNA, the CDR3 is TGCAGTGCGGATACAGGGAGTCAGCCCCAGCATTTT. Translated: CSADTGSQPQHF.

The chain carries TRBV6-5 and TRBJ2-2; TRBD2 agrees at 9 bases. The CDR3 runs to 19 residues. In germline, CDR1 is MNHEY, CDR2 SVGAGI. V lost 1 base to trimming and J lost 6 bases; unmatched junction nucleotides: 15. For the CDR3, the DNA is TGTGCCAGCAGTTACTTGGTGCGGACACGTCGGACTAGCGCCGGGGAGCTGTTTTTT. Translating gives CASSYLVRTRRTSAGELFF.

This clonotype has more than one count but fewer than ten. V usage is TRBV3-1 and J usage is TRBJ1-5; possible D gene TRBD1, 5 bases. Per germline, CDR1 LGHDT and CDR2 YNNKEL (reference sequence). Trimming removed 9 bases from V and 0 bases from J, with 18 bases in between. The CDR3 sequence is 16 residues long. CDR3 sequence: CARGDGPPYSNQPQHF. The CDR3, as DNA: TGTGCCAGGGGGGACGGCCCACCCTATAGCAATCAGCCCCAGCATTTT. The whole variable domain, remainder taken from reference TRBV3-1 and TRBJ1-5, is DTAVSQTPKYLVTQMGNDKSIKCEQNLGHDTMYWYKQDSKKFLKIMFSYNNKELIINETVPNRFSPKSPDKAHLNLHINSLELGDSAVYFCARGDGPPYSNQPQHFGDGTRLSIL.

The CDR3 bases are TGCGCCAGCAGCTCGGGACGGGGCTCCTACAATGAGCAGTTCTTC. Translated: CASSSGRGSYNEQFF. This rearrangement joins TRBV10-1 to TRBJ2-1, with D tentatively TRBD1 or TRBD2 (5 bases each). The V and J ends lost 6 bases and 0 bases respectively, with 12 bases between them. Germline V gene lookup returns CDR1 WNHNN and CDR2 SYGVQD (reference sequence). This CDR3 is 15 amino acids long.

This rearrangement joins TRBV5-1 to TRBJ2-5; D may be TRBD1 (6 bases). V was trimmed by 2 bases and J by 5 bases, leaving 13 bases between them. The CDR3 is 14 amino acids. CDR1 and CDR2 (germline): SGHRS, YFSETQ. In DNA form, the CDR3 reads TGCGCCAGCAGCTTTCGGACAGCCGGGGAGACCCAGTACTTC. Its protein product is CASSFRTAGETQYF.

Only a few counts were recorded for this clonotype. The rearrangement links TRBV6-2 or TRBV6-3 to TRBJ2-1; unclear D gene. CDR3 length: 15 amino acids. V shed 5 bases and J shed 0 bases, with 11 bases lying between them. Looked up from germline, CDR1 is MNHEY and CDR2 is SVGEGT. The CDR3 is CASSPPASSYNEQFF. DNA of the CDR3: TGTGCCAGCAGTCCTCCGGCCTCCTCCTACAATGAGCAGTTCTTC.

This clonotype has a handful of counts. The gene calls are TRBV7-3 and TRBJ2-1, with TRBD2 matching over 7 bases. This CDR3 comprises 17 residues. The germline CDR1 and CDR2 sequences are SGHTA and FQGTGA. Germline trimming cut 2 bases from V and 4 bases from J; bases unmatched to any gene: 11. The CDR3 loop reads CASSLRAGAEIYNEQFF. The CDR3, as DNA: TGTGCCAGCAGCTTACGGGCGGGAGCGGAGATTTACAATGAGCAGTTCTTC.

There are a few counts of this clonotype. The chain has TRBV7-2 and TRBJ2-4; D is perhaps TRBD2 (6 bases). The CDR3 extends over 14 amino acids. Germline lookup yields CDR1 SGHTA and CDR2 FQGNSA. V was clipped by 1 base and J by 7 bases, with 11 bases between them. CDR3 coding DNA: TGTGCCAGCAGCTTAGAGGGCCTAGCGAACATTCAGTACTTC. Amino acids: CASSLEGLANIQYF.

The CDR3 DNA reads as TGTGCCAGCAGTCATCGAGGGGGAGCTATGAACGGGGAGCTGTTTTTT. It codes for CASSHRGGAMNGELFF. This rearrangement joins TRBV7-9 to TRBJ2-2; tentatively, D is TRBD1 (6 bases). Germline V gene lookup returns CDR1 SEHNR and CDR2 FQNEAQ (reference sequence). V dropped 6 bases and J dropped 7 bases, with 21 bases sitting between them. CDR3 length: 16 residues.

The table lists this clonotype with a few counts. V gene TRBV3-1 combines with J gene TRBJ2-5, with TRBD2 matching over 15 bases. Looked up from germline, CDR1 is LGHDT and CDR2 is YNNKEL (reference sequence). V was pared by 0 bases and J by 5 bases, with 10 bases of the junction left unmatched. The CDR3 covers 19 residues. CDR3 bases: TGTGCCAGCAGCCAAGATGGTGGACTAGCGGGAGGGCCGGAGGAGACCCAGTACTTC. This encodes CASSQDGGLAGGPEETQYF.

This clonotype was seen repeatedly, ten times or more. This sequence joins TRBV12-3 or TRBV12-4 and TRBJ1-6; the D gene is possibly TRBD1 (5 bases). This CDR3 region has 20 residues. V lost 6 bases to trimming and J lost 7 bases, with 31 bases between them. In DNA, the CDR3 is TGTGCCAGCAGCTTGCTGCCCTGGGACCACTTAGGACCCCAGAATTCACCCCTCCACTTT. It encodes CASSLLPWDHLGPQNSPLHF.

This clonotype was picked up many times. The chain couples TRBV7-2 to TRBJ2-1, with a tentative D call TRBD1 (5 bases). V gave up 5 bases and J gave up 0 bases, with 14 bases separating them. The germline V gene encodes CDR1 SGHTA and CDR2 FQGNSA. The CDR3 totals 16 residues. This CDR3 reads CASSLLQGSSYNEQFF. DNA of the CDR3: TGTGCCAGCAGCCTGCTGCAGGGAAGCTCCTACAATGAGCAGTTCTTC.

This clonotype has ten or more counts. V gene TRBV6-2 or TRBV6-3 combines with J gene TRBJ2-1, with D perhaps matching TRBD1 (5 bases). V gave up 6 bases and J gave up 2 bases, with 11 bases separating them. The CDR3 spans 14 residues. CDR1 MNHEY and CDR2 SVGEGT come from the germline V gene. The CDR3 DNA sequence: TGTGCCAGCAGATGGACACATACCTACAATGAGCAGTTCTTC. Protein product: CASRWTHTYNEQFF.

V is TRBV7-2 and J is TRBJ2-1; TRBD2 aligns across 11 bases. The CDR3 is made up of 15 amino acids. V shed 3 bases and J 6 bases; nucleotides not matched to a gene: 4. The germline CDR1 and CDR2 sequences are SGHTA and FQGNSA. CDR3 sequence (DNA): TGTGCCAGCAGCTTGGTAGCGGGAGGGGTCAATGAGCAGTTCTTC. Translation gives CASSLVAGGVNEQFF.

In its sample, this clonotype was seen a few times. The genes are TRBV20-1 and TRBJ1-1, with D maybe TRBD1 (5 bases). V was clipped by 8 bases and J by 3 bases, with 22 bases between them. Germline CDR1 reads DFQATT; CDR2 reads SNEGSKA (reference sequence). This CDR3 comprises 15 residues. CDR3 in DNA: TGCAGTCCGAGGTTAAGAGAGGGGTGGGACACTGAAGCTTTCTTT. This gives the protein CSPRLREGWDTEAFF.